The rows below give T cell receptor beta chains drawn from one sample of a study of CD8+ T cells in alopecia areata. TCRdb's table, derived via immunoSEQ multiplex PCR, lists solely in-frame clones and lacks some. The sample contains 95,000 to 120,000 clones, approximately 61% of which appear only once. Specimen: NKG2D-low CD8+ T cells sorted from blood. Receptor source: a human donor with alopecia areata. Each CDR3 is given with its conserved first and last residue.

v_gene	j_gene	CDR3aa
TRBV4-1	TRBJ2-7	CASSQVYTGLAYF
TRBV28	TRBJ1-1	CASSWGDRGRSVGGEAFF
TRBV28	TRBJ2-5	CASSLFTSGRAREETQYF
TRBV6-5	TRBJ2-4	CASSYAGAKNIQYF
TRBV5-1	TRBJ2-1	CASSPRFPAGVNNEQFF
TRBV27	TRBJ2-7	CASSLQGGEQYF
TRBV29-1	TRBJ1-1	CSILLNTEAFF
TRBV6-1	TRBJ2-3	CASSVVVDTQYF
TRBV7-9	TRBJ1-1	CASSSLPAPSGLNTEAFF
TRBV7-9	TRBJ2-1	CASSLGWDGEQFF
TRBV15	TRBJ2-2	CATSRSLLATNANTGELFF
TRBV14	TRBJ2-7	CASSQTGQGAGEQYF
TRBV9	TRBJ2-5	CASSVGGLREETQYF
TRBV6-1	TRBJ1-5	CASRLRGAGQPQHF
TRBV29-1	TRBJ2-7	CSVQNSGRASEQYF